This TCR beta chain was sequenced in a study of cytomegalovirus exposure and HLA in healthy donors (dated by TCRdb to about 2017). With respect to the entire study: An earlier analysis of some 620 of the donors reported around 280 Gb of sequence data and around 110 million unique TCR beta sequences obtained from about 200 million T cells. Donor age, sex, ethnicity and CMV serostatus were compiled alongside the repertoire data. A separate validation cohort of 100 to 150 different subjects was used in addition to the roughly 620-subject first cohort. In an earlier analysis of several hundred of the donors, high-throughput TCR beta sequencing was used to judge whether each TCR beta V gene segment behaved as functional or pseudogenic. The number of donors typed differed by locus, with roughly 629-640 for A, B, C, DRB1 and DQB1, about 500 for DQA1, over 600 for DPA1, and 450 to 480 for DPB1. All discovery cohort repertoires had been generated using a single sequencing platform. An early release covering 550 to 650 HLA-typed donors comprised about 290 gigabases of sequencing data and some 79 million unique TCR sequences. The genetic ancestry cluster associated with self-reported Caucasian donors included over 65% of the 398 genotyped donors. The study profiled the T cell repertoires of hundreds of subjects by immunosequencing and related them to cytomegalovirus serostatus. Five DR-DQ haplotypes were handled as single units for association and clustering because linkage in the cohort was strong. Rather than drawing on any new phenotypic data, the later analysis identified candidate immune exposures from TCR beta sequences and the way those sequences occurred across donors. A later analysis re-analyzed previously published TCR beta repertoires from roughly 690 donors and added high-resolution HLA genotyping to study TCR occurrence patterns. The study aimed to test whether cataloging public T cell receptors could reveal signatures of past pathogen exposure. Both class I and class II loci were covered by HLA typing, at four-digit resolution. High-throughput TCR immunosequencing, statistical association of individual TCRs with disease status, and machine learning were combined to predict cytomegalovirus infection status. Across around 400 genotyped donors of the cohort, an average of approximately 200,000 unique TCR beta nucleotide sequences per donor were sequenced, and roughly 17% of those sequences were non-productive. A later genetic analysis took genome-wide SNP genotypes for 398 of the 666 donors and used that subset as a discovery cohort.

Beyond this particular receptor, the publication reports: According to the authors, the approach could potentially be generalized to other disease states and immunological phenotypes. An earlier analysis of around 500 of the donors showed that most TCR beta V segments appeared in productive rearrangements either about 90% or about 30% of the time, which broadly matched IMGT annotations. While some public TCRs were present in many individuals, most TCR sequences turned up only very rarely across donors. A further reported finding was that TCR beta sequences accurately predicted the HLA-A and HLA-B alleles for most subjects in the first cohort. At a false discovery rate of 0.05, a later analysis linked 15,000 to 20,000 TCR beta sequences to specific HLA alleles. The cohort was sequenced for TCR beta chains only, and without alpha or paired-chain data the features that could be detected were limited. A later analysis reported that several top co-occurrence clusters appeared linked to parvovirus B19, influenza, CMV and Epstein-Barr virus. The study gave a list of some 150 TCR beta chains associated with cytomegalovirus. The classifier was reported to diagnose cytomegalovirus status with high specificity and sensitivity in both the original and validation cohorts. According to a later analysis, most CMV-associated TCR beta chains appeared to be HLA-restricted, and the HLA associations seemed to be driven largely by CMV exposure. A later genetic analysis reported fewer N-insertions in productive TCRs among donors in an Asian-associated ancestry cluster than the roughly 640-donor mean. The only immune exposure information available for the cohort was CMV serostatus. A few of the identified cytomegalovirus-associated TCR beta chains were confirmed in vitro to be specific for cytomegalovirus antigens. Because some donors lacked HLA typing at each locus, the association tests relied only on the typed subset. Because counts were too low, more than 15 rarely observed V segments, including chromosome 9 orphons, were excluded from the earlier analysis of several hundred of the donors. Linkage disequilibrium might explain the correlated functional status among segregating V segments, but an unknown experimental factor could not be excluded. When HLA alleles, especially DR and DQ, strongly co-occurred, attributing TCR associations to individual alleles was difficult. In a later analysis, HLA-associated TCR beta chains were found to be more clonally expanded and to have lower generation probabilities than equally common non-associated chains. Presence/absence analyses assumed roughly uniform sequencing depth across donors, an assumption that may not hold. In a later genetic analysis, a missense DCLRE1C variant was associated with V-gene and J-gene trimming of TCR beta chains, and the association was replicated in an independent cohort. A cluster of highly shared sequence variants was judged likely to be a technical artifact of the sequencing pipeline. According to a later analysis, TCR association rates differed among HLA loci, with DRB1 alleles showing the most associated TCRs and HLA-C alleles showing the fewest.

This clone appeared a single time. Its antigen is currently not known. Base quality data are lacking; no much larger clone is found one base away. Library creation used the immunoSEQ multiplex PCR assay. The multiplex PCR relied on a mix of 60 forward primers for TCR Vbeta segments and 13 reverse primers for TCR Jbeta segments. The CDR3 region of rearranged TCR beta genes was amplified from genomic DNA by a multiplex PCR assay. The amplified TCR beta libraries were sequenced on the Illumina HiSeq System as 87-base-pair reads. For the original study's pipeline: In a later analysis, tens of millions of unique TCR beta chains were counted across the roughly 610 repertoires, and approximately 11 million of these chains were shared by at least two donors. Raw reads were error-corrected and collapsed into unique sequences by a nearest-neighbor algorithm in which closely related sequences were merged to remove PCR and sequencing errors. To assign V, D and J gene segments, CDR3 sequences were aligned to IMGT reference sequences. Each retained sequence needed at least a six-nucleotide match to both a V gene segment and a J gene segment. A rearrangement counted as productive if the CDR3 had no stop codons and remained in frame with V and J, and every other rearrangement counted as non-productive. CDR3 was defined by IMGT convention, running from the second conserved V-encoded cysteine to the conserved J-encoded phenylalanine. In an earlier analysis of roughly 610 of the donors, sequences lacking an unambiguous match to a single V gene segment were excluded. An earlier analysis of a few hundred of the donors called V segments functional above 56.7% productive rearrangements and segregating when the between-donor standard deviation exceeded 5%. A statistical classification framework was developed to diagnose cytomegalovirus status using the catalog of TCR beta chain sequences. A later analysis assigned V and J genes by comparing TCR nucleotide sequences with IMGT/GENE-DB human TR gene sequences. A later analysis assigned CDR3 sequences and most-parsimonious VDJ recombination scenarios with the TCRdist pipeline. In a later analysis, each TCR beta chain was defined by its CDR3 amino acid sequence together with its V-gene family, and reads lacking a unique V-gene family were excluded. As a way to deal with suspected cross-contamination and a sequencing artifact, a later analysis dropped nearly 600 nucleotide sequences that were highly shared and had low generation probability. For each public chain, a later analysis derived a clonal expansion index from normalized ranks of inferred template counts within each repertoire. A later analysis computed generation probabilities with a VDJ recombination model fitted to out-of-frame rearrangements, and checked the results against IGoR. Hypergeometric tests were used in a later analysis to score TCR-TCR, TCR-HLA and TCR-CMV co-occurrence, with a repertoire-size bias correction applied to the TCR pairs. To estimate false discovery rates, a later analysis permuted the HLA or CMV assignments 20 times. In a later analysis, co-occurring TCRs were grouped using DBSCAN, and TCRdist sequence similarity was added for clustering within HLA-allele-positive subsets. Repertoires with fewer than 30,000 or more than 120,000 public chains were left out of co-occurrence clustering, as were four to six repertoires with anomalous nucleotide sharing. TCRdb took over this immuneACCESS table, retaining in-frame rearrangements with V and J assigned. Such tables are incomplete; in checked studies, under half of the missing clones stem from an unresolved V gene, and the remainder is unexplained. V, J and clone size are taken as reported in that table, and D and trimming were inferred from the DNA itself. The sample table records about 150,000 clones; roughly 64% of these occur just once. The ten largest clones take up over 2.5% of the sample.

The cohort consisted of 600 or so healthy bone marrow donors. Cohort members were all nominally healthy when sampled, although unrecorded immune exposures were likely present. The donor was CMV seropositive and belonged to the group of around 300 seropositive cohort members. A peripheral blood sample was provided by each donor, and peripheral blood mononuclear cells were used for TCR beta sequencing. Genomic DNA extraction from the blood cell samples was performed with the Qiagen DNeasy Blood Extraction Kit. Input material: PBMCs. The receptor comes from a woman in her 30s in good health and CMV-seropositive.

The DNA is as follows: TGTGCCAGCAGTCAACTACAGGGGATGAACACTGAAGCTTTCTTT. Translated, this is CASSQLQGMNTEAFF. The V and J segments used are TRBV28 and TRBJ1-1, with TRBD1 identical over 7 junction bases. V is cut back by 5 bases and J by 0 bases, with 6 bases in the junction unmatched. The germline V gene specifies MDHEN as CDR1 and SYDVKM as CDR2. Its CDR3 holds 15 amino acids, cysteine through phenylalanine. This entry keeps only the CDR3 DNA: 45 bases, framed from base 1.